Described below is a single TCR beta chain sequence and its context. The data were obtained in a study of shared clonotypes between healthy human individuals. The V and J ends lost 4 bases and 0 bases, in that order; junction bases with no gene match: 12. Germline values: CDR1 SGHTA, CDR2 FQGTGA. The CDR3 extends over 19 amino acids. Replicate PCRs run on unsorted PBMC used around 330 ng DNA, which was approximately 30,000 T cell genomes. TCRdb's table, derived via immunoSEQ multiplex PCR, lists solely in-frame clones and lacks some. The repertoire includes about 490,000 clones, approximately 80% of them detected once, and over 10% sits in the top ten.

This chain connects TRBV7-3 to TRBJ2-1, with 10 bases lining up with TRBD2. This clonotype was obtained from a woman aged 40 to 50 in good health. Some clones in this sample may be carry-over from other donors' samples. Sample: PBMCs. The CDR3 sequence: CASSSQGLAVVSSYNEQFF. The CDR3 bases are TGTGCCAGCAGCTCCCAAGGACTAGCGGTTGTGAGCTCCTACAATGAGCAGTTCTTC.